This TCR beta chain derives from a study of T cells in Graves' hyperthyroidism and ophthalmopathy (dated by TCRdb to between 2017 and 2020). With regard to the full study: Peripheral blood was sampled at the time of initial diagnosis, prior to any treatment. To identify distinguishing TCR V-J signatures, a discovery cohort of around 98 patients was used, comprising 43 with Graves' ophthalmopathy and around 60 with stable Graves' hyperthyroidism. Prospective prediction of ophthalmopathy was tested in an independent validation cohort of 18 hyperthyroidism patients and some 17 patients who later progressed to ophthalmopathy. The roughly 100 discovery patients were randomly divided into training and test sets at a 7:3 ratio. In addition, the study compared T-cell repertoires in thyroid tissue and in blood from about 6 Graves' hyperthyroidism patients. Once sampling was done, hyperthyroidism patients were given methimazole at a starting dose of 30 mg daily, whereas ophthalmopathy patients were given high-dose intravenous methylprednisolone. According to the paper, TCR Vbeta CDR3 sequencing was carried out on about 140 peripheral blood samples, which came from 40 to 45 ophthalmopathy, some 73 hyperthyroidism and approximately 17 progressor patients.

Amplification of TCR beta CDR3 regions was carried out from RNA transcripts. For the first round of RT-PCR on the TCR CDR3, the HTBI primer set was used together with the Qiagen OneStep RT-PCR kit. A second multiplex PCR round built the libraries, followed by size selection and purification. Paired-end sequencing of the libraries was performed with 100 bp reads on an Illumina HiSeq2000. In the source study's methods: Raw data were processed with SOAPnuke, discarding reads with adapters, uncalled bases, mean Phred below 15, or no exact constant-primer or identifier match. High-quality paired reads were merged using COPE v1.2.5, and each unique nucleotide sequence was defined as a clonotype. MiTCR v1.1 was used to align the clonotypes against IMGT TRBV, TRBD and TRBJ reference segments. Only V-J combinations with frequency above 0.0001, covering 98% to 99.2% of repertoires, were analysed. A TCS score was defined as the ratio between F50 (clonal expansion) and ExV (chaos), using BLOSUM62-based TCRdist between CDR3 peptides within each V-J. Welch's t-statistics and random forest reduced fewer than 550 V-J features to under 15, which were used in a naive Bayes classifier (R e1071). TCRdb reprocessing: public reads trimmed at Q25 with fastp, clones called with MiXCR, in-frame beta chains kept. Rows with one shared CDR3 protein collapse into an entry with the most common genes and DNA. These V and J calls are TCRdb output, not the study's own analysis. In this sample the table shows some 350,000 distinct CDR3 sequences, roughly 25% of which occur a single time. The ten biggest clones cover less than 85% of the sample.

At the junction V is shortened by 4 bases and J by 5 bases; bases outside the gene matches: 6. According to the germline V gene (reference sequence), CDR1 reads SEHNR and CDR2 reads FQNEAQ. The CDR3 runs 15 residues from the cysteine to the phenylalanine. The entry retains the CDR3 DNA only, 45 bases that are in frame from base 1. A patient counted as having stable Graves' hyperthyroidism if no progression to ophthalmopathy occurred over 18 months of follow-up. Hyperthyroidism patients were aged 18 to 65 years and newly diagnosed, with disease duration of less than 2 months. The study excluded patients with uncontrolled infections, other autoimmune diseases, pregnancy or lactation. Diagnoses relied on clinical symptoms, serum thyroxine and TRAb, thyroid ultrasound and orbital computed tomography. PBMCs were separated from around 9.1 ml of fresh peripheral blood using Ficoll-Paque density gradient centrifugation. Trizol reagent was used to extract total RNA, and RNA quality was then checked on an Agilent 2100 Bioanalyzer.

This clonotype was counted at least ten times. The antigen this receptor binds is unknown. No much larger clone exists at a distance of one base, and base qualities are not known. Summary of the overall study and its limitations: A 13 V-J signature model separated ophthalmopathy from stable hyperthyroidism, with approximately 87% sensitivity and about 81% specificity in cross-validation and 80%/75% in testing. Sample size was not statistically predetermined, and blinding of investigators to group allocation was not performed. In validation, the model predicted progression to ophthalmopathy a median of approximately 6.6 months before onset, with roughly 68% sensitivity and roughly 73% specificity. Most expanded thyroid clonotypes (frequency above 0.001) were also found in blood, which suggests that blood repertoires may mirror thyroid immune responses.

The source is a man aged 45-60 years with Graves' hyperthyroidism. The sequencing input was blood. The sequence joins TRBV7-9 to TRBJ2-5, and TRBD2 matches 11 of the central bases. The CDR3 is CASSSTSGRLETQYF. The DNA sequence follows: TGTGCCAGCAGCTCAACTAGCGGGAGACTCGAGACCCAGTACTTC.